These 13 T cell receptor beta chains were all obtained from the same sample, sequenced in a study of blood T cell repertoires in COVID-19. Profiled with immunoSEQ multiplex PCR; TCRdb holds only in-frame clones, not every one. The sample records about 160,000 clones, about 85% being singletons. Input material: peripheral blood. The receptors were gathered from a man aged 55 to 69 who had recovered from COVID-19.

V gene TRBV5-1 combines with J gene TRBJ2-5, with 7 bases aligning to TRBD2. Germline lookup yields CDR1 SGHRS and CDR2 YFSETQ. V was clipped by 0 bases and J by 2 bases; unmatched bases: 7. CDR3 length: 16 residues. The CDR3 region is CASSLETSGAQETQYF. For the CDR3, the DNA is TGCGCCAGCAGCTTGGAAACCAGCGGGGCGCAAGAGACCCAGTACTTC.

The chain's CDR3 is CASRGWGGEQYF. As DNA, the CDR3 is TGTGCCAGCAGGGGATGGGGGGGCGAGCAGTACTTC. V gene TRBV2 combines with J gene TRBJ2-7, with 7 bases fitting TRBD2. Losses at the gene ends were 6 bases for V and 6 bases for J; bases not matched to a gene: 5. Per germline, CDR1 SNHLY and CDR2 FYNNEI. The length of the CDR3 is 12 residues.

This CDR3 reads CASSFSSDYVHYGYTF. The CDR3 nucleotides read TGTGCCAGCAGTTTTTCGAGCGATTACGTACACTATGGCTACACCTTC. The chain recombines TRBV6-5 with TRBJ1-2; D is uncertain. The length of the CDR3 is 16 residues. Trimming shortened V by 4 bases and J by 3 bases, and 18 bases separated the two germline ends. Germline assignment: CDR1 MNHEY and CDR2 SVGAGI.

This clone was detected once. The chain recombines TRBV10-3 with TRBJ1-2; D uncertain. Trimming pared 2 bases from V and 4 bases from J, leaving 8 bases between. CDR3 length: 13 residues. The germline CDR1 and CDR2 sequences are ENHRY and SYGVKD. CDR3: CAISEEGIYGYTF. CDR3 DNA: TGTGCCATCAGTGAGGAGGGAATCTATGGCTACACCTTC.

The chain links TRBV6-6 to TRBJ1-2; no clear D gene. CDR3 size: 14 residues. V was trimmed by 0 bases and J by 8 bases, leaving 13 bases between them. Per germline, CDR1 MNHNY and CDR2 SVGAGI (reference sequence). The CDR3 DNA follows: TGTGCCAGCAGTTACTCGAAGGTTTGGGAGGGCTACACCTTC. It encodes CASSYSKVWEGYTF.

The V gene is TRBV7-6, the J gene TRBJ2-5, with a tentative D call TRBD2 (6 bases). Germline-derived CDR1 and CDR2 are SGHVS and FNYEAQ. CDR3 size: 15 residues. V was clipped by 3 bases and J by 2 bases, with 13 bases between them. The CDR3 is CASSLEGLGQETQYF. CDR3 DNA sequence: TGTGCCAGCAGCTTGGAGGGGTTGGGACAAGAGACCCAGTACTTC.

This chain joins TRBV29-1 and TRBJ2-3; 13 positions agree with TRBD2. Germline CDR1 is SQVTM and CDR2 is ANQGSEA. The CDR3 loop spans 17 amino acids. J was trimmed by 5 bases and V by 6 bases; bases with no gene match: 14. This CDR3 is CSVARLAGGRQGDTQYF. CDR3 in DNA: TGCAGCGTGGCCAGACTAGCGGGGGGAAGGCAGGGAGATACGCAGTATTTT.

The rearrangement uses TRBV29-1 and TRBJ1-3; tentative D call: TRBD1 (5 bases). The CDR3 runs 11 residues. Germline V gives CDR1 SQVTM, CDR2 ANQGSEA. The CDR3 bases are TGCAACGTGGGACTCTGGGACACCATATATTTT. Residues: CNVGLWDTIYF. Drawing the rest from reference TRBV29-1 and TRBJ1-3, the complete variable domain is SAVISQKPSRDICQRGTSLTIQCQVDSQVTMMFWYRQQPGQSLTLIATANQGSEATYESGFVIDKFPISRPNLTFSTLTVSNMSPEDSSIYLCNVGLWDTIYFGEGSWLTVV.

The chain carries TRBV14 and TRBJ2-2, with D maybe TRBD1 (6 bases). V was trimmed by 4 bases and J by 6 bases, leaving 12 bases between them. Per the germline V gene, CDR1 is SGHDN and CDR2 is FVKESK. CDR3 size: 14 residues. The CDR3 reads CASSPISGAGELFF. As DNA, the CDR3 is TGTGCCAGCAGCCCGATATCAGGGGCCGGGGAGCTGTTTTTT. Full variable domain (outside the CDR3, taken from reference TRBV14 and TRBJ2-2): EAGVTQFPSHSVIEKGQTVTLRCDPISGHDNLYWYRRVMGKEIKFLLHFVKESKQDESGMPNNRFLAERTGGTYSTLKVQPAELEDSGVYFCASSPISGAGELFFGEGSRLTVL.

This chain joins TRBV14 and TRBJ1-1; 9 nucleotides align to TRBD1. V shed 3 bases and J 0 bases; nucleotides not matched to a gene: 5. The germline V gene encodes CDR1 SGHDN and CDR2 FVKESK. The CDR3 loop spans 16 amino acids. CDR3 loop: CASSQDRGGVNTEAFF. CDR3 sequence (DNA): TGTGCCAGCAGCCAGGACAGGGGAGGGGTGAACACTGAAGCTTTCTTT.

This clone was found once. The chain combines TRBV10-3 with TRBJ2-5, with a tentative D call TRBD2 (5 bases). The CDR3 is 17 residues long. V was cut by 2 bases and J by 3 bases, with 19 bases left in between. The germline CDR1 and CDR2 sequences are ENHRY and SYGVKD. CDR3 in DNA: TGTGCCATCAGTGAGGAACTAGAGGTGACTCCCAAAGAGACCCAGTACTTC. Its protein product is CAISEELEVTPKETQYF.

The V and J genes are TRBV9 and TRBJ2-6; D unresolved. Germline V gene data show CDR1 as SGDLS and CDR2 as YYNGEE. This CDR3 has 15 amino acids. Trimming pared 0 bases from V and 0 bases from J, leaving 4 bases between. The CDR3 coding sequence is TGTGCCAGCAGCGTAGCGTCCTCTGGGGCCAACGTCCTGACTTTC. This gives the protein CASSVASSGANVLTF.

The rearrangement links TRBV11-2 to TRBJ2-5; perhaps TRBD1 as D (7 bases). This CDR3 contains 14 residues. The V gene lost 3 bases and the J gene lost 5 bases, with 13 bases spanning the gap. Germline V gene sequence: CDR1 SGHAT, CDR2 FQNNGV. CDR3 sequence reads: CASSLQGGRETQYF. CDR3 coding DNA: TGTGCCAGCAGCTTGCAGGGGGGTAGGGAGACCCAGTACTTC.